Presented here are 10 T cell receptor beta chains from one specimen sequenced in a study of T cells after yellow fever vaccination (dated by TCRdb to between 2019 and 2020). Preparation of the library involved 5' RACE. Sequencing relied on an Illumina HiSeq 2500. In-frame beta chains were kept once TCRdb had trimmed the public reads at Q25 with fastp and called clones with MiXCR. CDR3 protein sequences are deduplicated, and each keeps its most common genes and DNA. The sample records some 670,000 distinct CDR3 sequences, approximately 13% of which are singletons. The ten largest clones capture under 15% of the sample. The treatment or condition label here, explained by the study, means: live attenuated yellow fever vaccine strain. The material sequenced was PBMCs, taken on the day of the yellow fever booster vaccination. The origin of the receptors is a man aged 30 to 39 who received the YFV17D yellow fever vaccine.

The chain links TRBV7-9 to TRBJ2-3, with TRBD1 as a possible D gene (5 bases). The CDR3 is 15 amino acids. The V and J ends lost 4 bases and 1 base respectively, with 12 bases between them. Germline assignment: CDR1 SEHNR and CDR2 FQNEAQ (reference sequence). The CDR3 sequence is CASSSGIVGTDTQYF. The CDR3 nucleotides are TGTGCCAGCAGCTCAGGGATTGTGGGCACAGATACGCAGTATTTT.

This clonotype has only a few counts. The V call is TRBV20-1, the J call TRBJ2-7; 7 bases map to TRBD1. V shed 3 bases and J 3 bases; nucleotides not matched to a gene: 5. The CDR3 totals 13 residues. CDR1 is DFQATT and CDR2 is SNEGSKA in the germline V gene (reference sequence). The CDR3, as DNA: TGCAGTGCTAGCTCGGGACAGCGCTACGAGCAGTACTTC. Its translation: CSASSGQRYEQYF.

There are a few counts of this clonotype. The chain is built from TRBV5-1 and TRBJ2-3; TRBD2 might be the D (6 bases). Germline CDR1 is SGHRS and CDR2 is YFSETQ. The CDR3 loop spans 14 amino acids. V gave up 4 bases and J gave up 6 bases, with 15 bases separating them. CDR3 sequence reads: CASSPQEGTDTQYF. CDR3 in DNA: TGCGCCAGCAGCCCGCAGGAGGGAACGGATACGCAGTATTTT.

This clonotype was observed a few times. The chain is built from TRBV7-6 and TRBJ1-3, with D perhaps matching TRBD1 (5 bases). Deletions cut 4 bases from V and 3 bases from J, with 7 bases between. CDR3 length: 13 amino acids. Per germline, CDR1 SGHVS and CDR2 FNYEAQ. The CDR3 nucleotides are TGTGCCAGCAGCTGGGACGGTGGAAACACCATATATTTT. This codes for CASSWDGGNTIYF. Full variable domain (missing parts from reference TRBV7-6 and TRBJ1-3): GAGVSQSPRYKVTKRGQDVALRCDPISGHVSLYWYRQALGQGPEFLTYFNYEAQQDKSGLPNDRFSAERPEGSISTLTIQRTEQRDSAMYRCASSWDGGNTIYFGEGSWLTVV.

The table lists this clonotype with a few counts. The chain combines TRBV19 with TRBJ1-5; TRBD1 matches 8 bases. The CDR3 is 13 amino acids. The V gene's germline CDR1 is LNHDA and CDR2 SQIVND (reference sequence). With V trimmed by 11 bases and J by 5 bases, 8 bases remained unmatched. The CDR3 DNA sequence: TGTGCCTGTGCGGACAGGGATTATCAGCCCCAGCATTTT. Translation: CACADRDYQPQHF.

In nucleotides, the CDR3 is TGTGCCAGCAGCCAAGATTTCCTCTCGTCCGGGGAGCTGTTTTTT. Translated: CASSQDFLSSGELFF. This chain joins TRBV3-1 and TRBJ2-2; D is unclear. The CDR3 extends over 15 amino acids. From germline, CDR1 is LGHDT and CDR2 YNNKEL (reference sequence). Between the trimmed V and J ends, which lost 0 bases and 6 bases, there was a span of 11 bases.

The CDR3 region is CASSLRGDLAGGTYEQYF. As DNA, the CDR3 is TGTGCCAGCAGCTTAAGGGGAGATTTGGCGGGAGGTACCTACGAGCAGTACTTC. The gene calls are TRBV11-2 and TRBJ2-7; 8 nucleotides agree with TRBD2. Germline-derived CDR1 and CDR2 are SGHAT and FQNNGV. Losses at the gene ends were 2 bases for V and 2 bases for J; bases not matched to a gene: 14. This CDR3 comprises 18 residues. Supplemented by reference TRBV11-2 and TRBJ2-7, the full variable domain reads EAGVAQSPRYKIIEKRQSVAFWCNPISGHATLYWYQQILGQGPKLLIQFQNNGVVDDSQLPKDRFSAERLKGVDSTLKIQPAKLEDSAVYLCASSLRGDLAGGTYEQYFGPGTRLTVT.

The chain joins TRBV12-3 or TRBV12-4 to TRBJ2-1; tentative D call: TRBD2 (5 bases). V lost 7 bases, J lost 5 bases, and 15 bases lay in between. CDR3 length: 14 residues. This CDR3 is CASTRASRDNEQFF. The CDR3 DNA reads TGTGCCAGCACACGGGCTAGCAGAGACAATGAGCAGTTCTTC.

This clonotype was recorded a few times. The V call is TRBV4-3, the J call TRBJ2-1; 8 nucleotides line up with TRBD2. V gave up 6 bases and J gave up 0 bases; unmatched junction bases: 7. The germline gives CDR1 LGHNA, CDR2 YSLEER. CDR3 length equals 16 residues. The CDR3: CASRRRLASSYNEQFF. The CDR3, as DNA: TGCGCCAGCAGACGACGACTAGCGTCCTCCTACAATGAGCAGTTCTTC.

In this sample, this clonotype turned up a few times. This chain's CDR3 is CASSQGADGYTF. CDR3 coding DNA: TGTGCCAGCAGCCAGGGGGCCGATGGCTACACCTTC. This chain joins TRBV6-1 and TRBJ1-2; 8 positions match TRBD1. The CDR3 length is 12 residues. Germline loops: CDR1 MNHNS, CDR2 SASEGT. The junction had 3 bases not matched to a gene; V was cut back by 6 bases and J by 6 bases.